The rows below give T cell receptor beta chains drawn from one sample of a study of blood T cell repertoires in COVID-19. Assay used: immunoSEQ multiplex PCR; TCRdb lists only in-frame clones, some missing. This sample has about 84,000 clones, with roughly 80% found just once. Sequenced: peripheral blood. The receptors were gathered from a woman aged 80 or older with acute or convalescent COVID-19. Both conserved end residues are part of each CDR3. Each record gives: CDR3 length, J gene, V gene, D gene, clone size, CDR3 DNA, CDR3 protein. D genes are given only for firm matches. The size field is filled for only some rows; it gives once, few, many or a size class.

14 | TRBJ2-3 | TRBV11-1 | . | . | TGTGCCAGCAGCTTCTTTTATCGCACAGATACGCAGTATTTT | CASSFFYRTDTQYF
14 | TRBJ1-1 | TRBV18 | TRBD1 | . | TGTGCCAGCTCACTAAATGACAGGGGCGCTGAAGCTTTCTTT | CASSLNDRGAEAFF
12 | TRBJ2-1 | TRBV19 | TRBD2 | . | TGTGCCAGTAGCCGGGGGGGCGTTGTGAAGTTCTTC | CASSRGGVVKFF
15 | TRBJ2-7 | TRBV5-4 | . | . | TGTGCCAGCAGCTTGGGGGGCCCTCGTGCAGACGAGCAGTACTTC | CASSLGGPRADEQYF
14 | TRBJ1-5 | TRBV18 | . | . | TGTGCCAGCTCACCTGGCGGCGGCAATCAGCCCCAGCATTTT | CASSPGGGNQPQHF
15 | TRBJ1-5 | TRBV3-1/TRBV3-2 | . | . | TGTGCCAGCAGCCAAACGTCGGGAAGCAATCAGCCCCAGCATTTT | CASSQTSGSNQPQHF
16 | TRBJ1-2 | TRBV19 | . | . | TGTGCCAGTAGTATGTCTCAGGACAGCACTAACTATGGCTACACCTTC | CASSMSQDSTNYGYTF
15 | TRBJ2-3 | TRBV6-4 | TRBD2 | . | TGTGCCAGCAGTGACTCCCACGGGGGGGTAGATACGCAGTATTTT | CASSDSHGGVDTQYF
15 | TRBJ1-1 | TRBV11-3 | TRBD1 | few | TGTGCCAGCAGCCCCGGGACAGGGGGCCTAACTGAAGCTTTCTTT | CASSPGTGGLTEAFF
17 | TRBJ1-2 | TRBV19 | TRBD1 | . | TGTGCCAGTAGTGCTACAGGGGGCAACCTAGGCGGCTATGGCTACACCTTC | CASSATGGNLGGYGYTF
14 | TRBJ1-2 | TRBV5-4 | . | once | TGTGCCAGCAGCCCAGGAGGTGAAAACTATGGCTACACCTTC | CASSPGGENYGYTF